This TCR beta chain is drawn from a study of cytomegalovirus exposure and HLA in healthy donors. As for the study in general: Prior work identified 95 million to 120 million unique TCR beta sequences in around 170 million T cells.

Trimming removed 1 base from V and 3 bases from J; junction bases left unmatched: 8. From germline, CDR1 is SGHVS and CDR2 FQNEAQ. The CDR3 is made up of 17 amino acids. Only one count was recorded for this clone. As yet, its antigen is unknown. Overall study results and limits: The study dropped some indistinguishable V segments, TRBV6-2 and TRBV6-3 among them. Later findings reportedly placed an Asian-associated ancestry cluster below the approximately 670-donor mean for N-insertions.

Researchers ran the PCR with 60 Vbeta and 13 Jbeta primers. As processed by the authors: Some 11 million of the about 80 million unique TCR beta chains counted in a later analysis were shared. Data came from immunoSEQ multiplex PCR; TCRdb stores just in-frame clones and leaves some out. V, J and clone size were drawn from that table, and D and trimming were deduced from the DNA. Of about 250,000 clones listed, under 80% were seen once; the top ten hold approximately 2.3%. The sequencing input was PBMCs. The J gene is TRBJ2-1, the V gene TRBV7-8, with 8 bases fitting TRBD1. This receptor was obtained from a female donor in good health and CMV-seronegative. CDR3 in DNA: TGTGCCAGCAGCTTAGACTCGACAGGGGAACTCTACAATGAGCAGTTCTTC. This translates into CASSLDSTGELYNEQFF.